Sequencing of this T cell receptor (beta chain) was carried out in a study of technical replicates of blood from a few donors (dated 2017 in TCRdb). About this clone: No antigen is known for it. Per-base quality was not reported, and no clone a single base away is much larger than it.

The library was built by means of the immunoSEQ multiplex PCR assay. Entries here come from immuneACCESS through TCRdb and include only in-frame sequences with V and J called. Some clones fail to appear in such tables; in the studies checked, an unresolved V gene covers under half of the shortfall, and the cause of the remainder is unknown. Counted in this sample were 85,000 to 95,000 clones; 90% to 96% of them appeared once. The ten most abundant clones make up approximately 0.36% of the sample. According to the germline V gene, CDR1 reads MNHNS and CDR2 reads SASEGT. Spanning cysteine to phenylalanine, the CDR3 consists of 12 amino acids. Of all the DNA, just the CDR3 is kept, 36 bases in frame from base 1. V is pared back by 9 bases and J by 1 base, with 9 bases lying between the germline termini.

Input material: T cells isolated from PBMCs. This clonotype was sampled from a human donor in good health. The receptor chain draws on TRBV6-1 and TRBJ1-1; a weak D assignment points to TRBD1 (5 bases agree). The DNA is as follows: TGTGCCAGTGGACACCGGAACACTGAAGCTTTCTTT. Translated, this is CASGHRNTEAFF.